This T cell receptor beta chain was sequenced in a study of HIV-infected children after antiretroviral therapy interruption. Study-wide background: Most children had recorded EBV and CMV exposure.

A 3' RACE protocol on RNA, with unique molecular identifiers, produced the TCR library. TCRdb fed the 3' RACE reads into MiXCR, producing one record per CDR3 protein. The table shows more than 85,000 distinct CDR3 sequences, with 6.9% occurring only once. Sample treatment: PENTA 11 planned treatment interruption arm or continuous ART arm. On this clonotype: Its target is not known.

Study-level results: By the end of treatment interruption, naive CD4+ clonality (Gini) increased.

The receptor comes from a pool of human donors with HIV. The source was CD45RA+ CD4+ T cells from PBMCs, pooled from several time points, collected from a donor given antiretroviral therapy, either interrupted or continuous. Subset indicated: naive CD4+ CD45RA+ CD45RO- T cells.

The CDR3 sequence is CASSQSEVQALSYEQYF. In DNA, the CDR3 is TGCGCCAGCAGTCAATCGGAAGTACAGGCGCTCTCCTACGAGCAGTACTTC. V gene TRBV23-1 combines with J gene TRBJ2-7, with a possible D match to TRBD1 (5 bases). TRBV23-1 is an ORF, with its function uncertain. The V gene lost 0 bases and the J gene lost 0 bases, with 15 bases spanning the gap. The CDR3 length is 17 residues.